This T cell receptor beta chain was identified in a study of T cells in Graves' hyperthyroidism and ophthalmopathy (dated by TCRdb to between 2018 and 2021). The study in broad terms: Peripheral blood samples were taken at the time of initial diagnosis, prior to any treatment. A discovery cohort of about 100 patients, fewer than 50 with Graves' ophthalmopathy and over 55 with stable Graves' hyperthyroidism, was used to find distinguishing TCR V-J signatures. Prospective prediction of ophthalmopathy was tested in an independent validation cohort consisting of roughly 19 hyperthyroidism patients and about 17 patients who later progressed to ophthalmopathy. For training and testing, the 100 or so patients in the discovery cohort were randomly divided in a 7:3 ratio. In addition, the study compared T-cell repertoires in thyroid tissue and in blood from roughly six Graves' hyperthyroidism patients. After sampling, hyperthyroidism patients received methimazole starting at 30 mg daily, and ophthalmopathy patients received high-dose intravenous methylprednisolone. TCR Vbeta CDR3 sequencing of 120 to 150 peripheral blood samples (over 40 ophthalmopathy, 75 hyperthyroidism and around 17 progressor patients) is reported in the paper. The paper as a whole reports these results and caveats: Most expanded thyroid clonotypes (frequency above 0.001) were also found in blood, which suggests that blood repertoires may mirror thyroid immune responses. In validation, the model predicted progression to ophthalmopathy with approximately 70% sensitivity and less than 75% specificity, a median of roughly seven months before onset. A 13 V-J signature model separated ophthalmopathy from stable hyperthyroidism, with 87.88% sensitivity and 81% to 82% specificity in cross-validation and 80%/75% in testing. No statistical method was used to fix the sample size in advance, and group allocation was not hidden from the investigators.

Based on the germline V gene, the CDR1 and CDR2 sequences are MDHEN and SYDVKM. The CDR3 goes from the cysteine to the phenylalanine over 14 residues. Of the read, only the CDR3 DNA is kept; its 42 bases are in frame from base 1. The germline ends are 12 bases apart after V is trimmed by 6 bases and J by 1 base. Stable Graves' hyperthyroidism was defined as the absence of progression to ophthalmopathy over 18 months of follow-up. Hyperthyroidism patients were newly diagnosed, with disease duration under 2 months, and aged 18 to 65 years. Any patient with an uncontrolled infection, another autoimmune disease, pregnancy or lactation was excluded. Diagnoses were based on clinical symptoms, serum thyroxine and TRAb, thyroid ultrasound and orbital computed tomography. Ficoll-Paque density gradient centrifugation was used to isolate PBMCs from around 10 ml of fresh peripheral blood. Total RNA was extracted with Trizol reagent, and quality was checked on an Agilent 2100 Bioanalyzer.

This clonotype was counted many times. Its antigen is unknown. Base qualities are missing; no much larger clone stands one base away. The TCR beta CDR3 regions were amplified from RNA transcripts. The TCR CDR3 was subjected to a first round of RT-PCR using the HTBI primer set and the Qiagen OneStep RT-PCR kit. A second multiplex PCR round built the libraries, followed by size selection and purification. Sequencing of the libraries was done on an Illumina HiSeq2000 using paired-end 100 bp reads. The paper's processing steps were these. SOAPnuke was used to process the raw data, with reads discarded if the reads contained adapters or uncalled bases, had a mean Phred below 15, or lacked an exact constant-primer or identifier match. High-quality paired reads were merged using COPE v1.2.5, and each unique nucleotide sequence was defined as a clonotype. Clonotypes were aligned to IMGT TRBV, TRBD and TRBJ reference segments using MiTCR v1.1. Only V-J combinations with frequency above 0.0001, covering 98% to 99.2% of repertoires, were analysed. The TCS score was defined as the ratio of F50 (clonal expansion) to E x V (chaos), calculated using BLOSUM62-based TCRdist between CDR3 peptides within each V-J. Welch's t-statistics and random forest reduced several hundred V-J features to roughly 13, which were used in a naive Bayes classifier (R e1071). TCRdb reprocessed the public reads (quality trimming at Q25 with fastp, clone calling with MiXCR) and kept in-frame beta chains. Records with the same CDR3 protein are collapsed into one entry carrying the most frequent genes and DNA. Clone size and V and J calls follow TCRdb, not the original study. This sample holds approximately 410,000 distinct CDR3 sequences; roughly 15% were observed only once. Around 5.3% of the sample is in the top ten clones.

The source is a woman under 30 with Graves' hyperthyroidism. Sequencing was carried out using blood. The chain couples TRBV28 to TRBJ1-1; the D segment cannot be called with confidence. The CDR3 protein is CASRSFAKNTEAFF. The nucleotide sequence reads TGTGCCAGCAGATCATTTGCAAAGAACACTGAAGCTTTCTTT.